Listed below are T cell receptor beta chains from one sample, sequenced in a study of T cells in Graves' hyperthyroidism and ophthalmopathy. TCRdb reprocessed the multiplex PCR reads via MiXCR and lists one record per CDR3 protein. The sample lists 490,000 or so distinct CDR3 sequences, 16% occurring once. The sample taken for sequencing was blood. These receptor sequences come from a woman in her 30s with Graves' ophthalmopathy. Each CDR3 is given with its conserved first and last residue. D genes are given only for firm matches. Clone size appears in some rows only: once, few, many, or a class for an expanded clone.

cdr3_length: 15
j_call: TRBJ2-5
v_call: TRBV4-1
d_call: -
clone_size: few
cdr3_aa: CASKGAQNVIETQYF
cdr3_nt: TGTGCCAGCAAAGGGGCTCAAAACGTAATCGAGACCCAGTACTTC

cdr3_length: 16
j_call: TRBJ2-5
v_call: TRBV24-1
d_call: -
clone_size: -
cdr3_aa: CATSDHPEGGGETQYF
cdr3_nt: TGTGCCACCAGTGATCACCCCGAGGGAGGTGGGGAGACCCAGTACTTC

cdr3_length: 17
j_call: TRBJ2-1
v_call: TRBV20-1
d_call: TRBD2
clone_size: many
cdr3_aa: CSAFGLAGRYSYNEQFF
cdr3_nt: TGCAGTGCCTTCGGACTAGCGGGACGATACTCCTACAATGAGCAGTTCTTC

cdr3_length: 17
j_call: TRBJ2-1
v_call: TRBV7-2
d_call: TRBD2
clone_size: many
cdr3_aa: CASSLRGLAGTNNEQFF
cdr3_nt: TGTGCCAGCAGCTTGAGGGGGCTAGCGGGAACCAACAATGAGCAGTTCTTC

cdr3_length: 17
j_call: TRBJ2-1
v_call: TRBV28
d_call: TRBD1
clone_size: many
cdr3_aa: CASSLVQPGQGRHEQFF
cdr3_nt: TGTGCCAGCAGTTTAGTTCAACCGGGACAGGGGAGGCATGAGCAGTTCTTC

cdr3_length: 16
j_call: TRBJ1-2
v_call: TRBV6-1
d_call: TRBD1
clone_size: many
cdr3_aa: CASSYDRDRTFSGYTF
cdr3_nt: TGTGCCAGCAGTTATGATAGGGACAGAACCTTTTCGGGCTACACCTTC

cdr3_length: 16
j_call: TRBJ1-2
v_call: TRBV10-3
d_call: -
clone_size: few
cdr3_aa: CAISAGEAPPTRGYTF
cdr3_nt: TGTGCCATCAGTGCCGGAGAGGCACCCCCCACGAGAGGCTACACCTTC

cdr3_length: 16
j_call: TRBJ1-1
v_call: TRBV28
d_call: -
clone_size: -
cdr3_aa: CASSLWAASMNTEAFF
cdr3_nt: TGTGCCAGCAGTTTATGGGCGGCCTCCATGAACACTGAAGCTTTCTTT

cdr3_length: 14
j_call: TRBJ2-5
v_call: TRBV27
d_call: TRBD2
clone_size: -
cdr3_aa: CASIRAGGGKTQYF
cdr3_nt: TGTGCCAGCATTCGAGCGGGGGGCGGAAAGACCCAGTACTTC

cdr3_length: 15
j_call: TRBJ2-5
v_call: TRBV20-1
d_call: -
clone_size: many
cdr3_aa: CSATSAPLGQETQYF
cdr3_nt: TGCAGTGCCACCTCGGCCCCTCTTGGTCAAGAGACCCAGTACTTC

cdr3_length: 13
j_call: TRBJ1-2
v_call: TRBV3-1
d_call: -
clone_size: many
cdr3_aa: CASSAPGTYGYTF
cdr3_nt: TGTGCCAGCAGCGCCCCAGGGACCTATGGCTACACCTTC

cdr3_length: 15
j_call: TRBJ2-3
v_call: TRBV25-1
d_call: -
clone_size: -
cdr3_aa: CASSEYHQGTDTQYF
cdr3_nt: TGTGCCAGCAGTGAATATCACCAGGGCACAGATACGCAGTATTTT

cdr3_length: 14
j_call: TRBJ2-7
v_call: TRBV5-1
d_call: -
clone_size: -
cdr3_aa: CASSLGGNPYEQYF
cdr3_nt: TGCGCCAGCAGCTTGGGGGGAAATCCCTACGAGCAGTACTTC

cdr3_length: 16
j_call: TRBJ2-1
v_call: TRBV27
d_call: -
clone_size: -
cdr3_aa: CASSSLQQGRNNEQFF
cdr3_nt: TGTGCCAGCAGTTCCTTACAGCAGGGTAGGAACAATGAGCAGTTCTTC

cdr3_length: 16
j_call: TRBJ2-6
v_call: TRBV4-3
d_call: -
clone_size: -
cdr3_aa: CASSQDLGNGANVLTF
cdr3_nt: TGCGCCAGCAGCCAAGATTTAGGGAACGGGGCCAACGTCCTGACTTTC

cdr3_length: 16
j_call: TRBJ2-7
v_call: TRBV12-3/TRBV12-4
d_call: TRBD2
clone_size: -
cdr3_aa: CASSFLATSGMYEQYF
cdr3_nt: TGTGCCAGCAGTTTCCTGGCGACTAGCGGGATGTACGAGCAGTACTTC

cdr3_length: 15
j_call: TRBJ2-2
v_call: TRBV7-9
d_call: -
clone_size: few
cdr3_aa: CASIPEDGYTGELFF
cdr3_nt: TGTGCCAGCATCCCGGAGGACGGCTACACCGGGGAGCTGTTTTTT

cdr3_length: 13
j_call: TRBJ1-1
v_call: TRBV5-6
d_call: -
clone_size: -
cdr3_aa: CASSYDPNTEAFF
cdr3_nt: TGTGCCAGCAGCTATGACCCGAACACTGAAGCTTTCTTT

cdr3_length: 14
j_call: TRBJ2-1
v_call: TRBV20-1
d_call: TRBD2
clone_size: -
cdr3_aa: CSADGTSGYNEQFF
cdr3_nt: TGCAGTGCCGACGGGACTAGCGGATACAATGAGCAGTTCTTC

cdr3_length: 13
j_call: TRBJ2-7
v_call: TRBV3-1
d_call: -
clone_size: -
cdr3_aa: CASSRDLIYEQYF
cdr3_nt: TGTGCCAGCAGTCGAGACCTAATCTACGAGCAGTACTTC

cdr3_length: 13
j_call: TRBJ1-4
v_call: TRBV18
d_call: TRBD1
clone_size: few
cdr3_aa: CASSGTANEELFF
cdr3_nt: TGTGCCAGCTCCGGGACAGCAAATGAAGAACTGTTTTTT

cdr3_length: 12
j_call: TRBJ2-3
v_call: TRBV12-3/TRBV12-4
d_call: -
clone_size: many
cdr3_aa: CASSHRADTQYF
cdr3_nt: TGTGCCAGCAGCCACCGTGCAGATACGCAGTATTTT

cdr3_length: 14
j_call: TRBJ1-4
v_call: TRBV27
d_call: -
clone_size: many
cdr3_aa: CASSLSQGGKKLFF
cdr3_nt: TGTGCCAGCAGTTTAAGTCAGGGTGGAAAAAAACTGTTTTTT

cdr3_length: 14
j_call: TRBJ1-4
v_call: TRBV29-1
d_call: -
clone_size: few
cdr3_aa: CSVRDGATNEKLFF
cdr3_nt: TGCAGCGTACGGGACGGGGCAACTAATGAAAAACTGTTTTTT

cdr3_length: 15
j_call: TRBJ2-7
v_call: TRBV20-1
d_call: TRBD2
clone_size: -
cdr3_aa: CSAPPRLAGKHEQYF
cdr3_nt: TGCAGTGCTCCTCCTCGACTAGCGGGAAAGCATGAGCAGTACTTC

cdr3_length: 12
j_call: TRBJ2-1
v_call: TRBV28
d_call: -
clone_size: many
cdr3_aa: CASSFYRNEQFF
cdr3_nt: TGTGCCAGCAGTTTTTACAGGAATGAGCAGTTCTTC

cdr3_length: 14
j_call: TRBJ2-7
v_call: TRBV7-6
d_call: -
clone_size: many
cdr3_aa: CASSLGSGAGEQYF
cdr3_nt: TGTGCCAGCAGCTTAGGATCGGGGGCTGGCGAGCAGTACTTC

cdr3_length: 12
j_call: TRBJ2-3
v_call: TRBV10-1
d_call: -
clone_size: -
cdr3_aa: CASSEDFPTQYF
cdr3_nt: TGCGCCAGCAGCGAGGACTTCCCTACGCAGTATTTT

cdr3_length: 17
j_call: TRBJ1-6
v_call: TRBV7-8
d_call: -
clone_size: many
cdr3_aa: CASRGRGVGYYNSPLHF
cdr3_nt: TGTGCCAGCAGGGGGAGAGGGGTCGGATACTATAATTCACCCCTCCACTTT

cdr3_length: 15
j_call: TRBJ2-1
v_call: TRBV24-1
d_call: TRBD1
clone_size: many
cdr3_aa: CATSDSPGQGYEQFF
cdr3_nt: TGTGCCACCAGTGATTCCCCTGGACAGGGCTATGAGCAGTTCTTC

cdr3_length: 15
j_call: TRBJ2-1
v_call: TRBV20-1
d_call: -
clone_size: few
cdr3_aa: CSASPWRGILNEQFF
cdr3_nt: TGCAGTGCTAGCCCATGGAGGGGAATACTCAATGAGCAGTTCTTC

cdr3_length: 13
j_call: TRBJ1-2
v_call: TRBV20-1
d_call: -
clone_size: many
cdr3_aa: CSANGDGPNGYTF
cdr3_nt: TGCAGTGCTAATGGGGACGGACCCAATGGCTACACCTTC

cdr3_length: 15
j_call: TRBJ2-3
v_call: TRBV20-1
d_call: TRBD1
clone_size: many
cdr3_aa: CSARVPTGGTDTQYF
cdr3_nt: TGCAGTGCTAGAGTTCCGACAGGGGGCACAGATACGCAGTATTTT

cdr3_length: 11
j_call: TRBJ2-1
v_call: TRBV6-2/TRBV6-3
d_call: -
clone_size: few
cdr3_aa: CASTRPPEQFF
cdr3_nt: TGTGCCAGCACTCGACCTCCTGAGCAGTTCTTC

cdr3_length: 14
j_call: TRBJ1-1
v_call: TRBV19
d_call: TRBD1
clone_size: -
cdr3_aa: CASSPTGGKTEAFF
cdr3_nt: TGTGCCAGTAGTCCCACAGGGGGCAAAACTGAAGCTTTCTTT

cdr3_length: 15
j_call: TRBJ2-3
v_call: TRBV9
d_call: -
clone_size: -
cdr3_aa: CASSVGAVTTDTQYF
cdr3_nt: TGTGCCAGCAGCGTAGGAGCGGTCACCACAGATACGCAGTATTTT

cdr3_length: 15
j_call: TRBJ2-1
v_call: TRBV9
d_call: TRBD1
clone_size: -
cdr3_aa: CASSVAGQGVNEQFF
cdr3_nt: TGTGCCAGCAGCGTAGCTGGACAGGGCGTTAATGAGCAGTTCTTC

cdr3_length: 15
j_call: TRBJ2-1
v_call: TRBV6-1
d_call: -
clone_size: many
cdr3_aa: CASSDGRWGYNEQFF
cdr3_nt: TGTGCCAGCAGTGACGGGCGATGGGGTTACAATGAGCAGTTCTTC

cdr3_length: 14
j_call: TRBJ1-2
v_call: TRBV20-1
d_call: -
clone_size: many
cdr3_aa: CSARFGATNYGYTF
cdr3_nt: TGCAGTGCTAGATTCGGGGCCACTAACTATGGCTACACCTTC

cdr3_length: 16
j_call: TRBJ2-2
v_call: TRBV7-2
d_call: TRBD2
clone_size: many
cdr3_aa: CASSARTSGNTGELFF
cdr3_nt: TGTGCCAGCAGCGCGCGGACTAGCGGGAACACCGGGGAGCTGTTTTTT

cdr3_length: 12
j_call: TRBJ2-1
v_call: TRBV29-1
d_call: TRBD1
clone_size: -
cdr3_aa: CSVGQGGNEQFF
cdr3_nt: TGCAGCGTTGGACAGGGGGGCAATGAGCAGTTCTTC

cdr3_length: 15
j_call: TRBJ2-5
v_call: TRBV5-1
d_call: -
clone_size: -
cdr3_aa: CASSSTGGPGETQYF
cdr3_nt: TGCGCCAGCAGCTCGACCGGGGGGCCGGGGGAGACCCAGTACTTC

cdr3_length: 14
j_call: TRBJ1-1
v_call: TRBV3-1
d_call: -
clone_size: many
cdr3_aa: CASSLAAITTEAFF
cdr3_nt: TGTGCCAGCAGCCTCGCAGCGATCACCACTGAAGCTTTCTTT

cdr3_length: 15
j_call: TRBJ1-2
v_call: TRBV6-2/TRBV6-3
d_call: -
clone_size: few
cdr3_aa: CASYRAPPTNYGYTF
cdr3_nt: TGTGCCAGCTATCGGGCGCCACCAACTAACTATGGCTACACCTTC

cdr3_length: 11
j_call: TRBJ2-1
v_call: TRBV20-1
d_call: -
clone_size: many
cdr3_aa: CSAGHTPQQFF
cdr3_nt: TGCAGTGCTGGACACACCCCCCAGCAGTTCTTC

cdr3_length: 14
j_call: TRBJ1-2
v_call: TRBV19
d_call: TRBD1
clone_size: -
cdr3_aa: CASKDRGRVHGYTF
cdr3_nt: TGTGCCAGTAAAGACAGGGGGCGCGTCCATGGCTACACCTTC

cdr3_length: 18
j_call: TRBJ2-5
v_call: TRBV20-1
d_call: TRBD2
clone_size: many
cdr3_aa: CSARGLAGVGVLQETQYF
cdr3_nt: TGCAGTGCTAGAGGACTAGCGGGAGTCGGGGTGCTCCAAGAGACCCAGTACTTC

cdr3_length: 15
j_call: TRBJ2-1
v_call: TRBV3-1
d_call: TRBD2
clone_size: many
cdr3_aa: CASSQVLAGWYEQFF
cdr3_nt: TGTGCCAGCAGCCAAGTCCTAGCGGGGTGGTATGAGCAGTTCTTC

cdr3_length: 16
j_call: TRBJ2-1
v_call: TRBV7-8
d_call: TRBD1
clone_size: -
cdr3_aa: CASSLGATGVLLHEFF
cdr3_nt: TGTGCCAGCAGCTTAGGGGCGACAGGGGTTTTATTGCACGAGTTCTTC

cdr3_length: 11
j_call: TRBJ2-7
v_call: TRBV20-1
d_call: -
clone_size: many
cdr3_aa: CSARDVGEQYF
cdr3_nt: TGCAGTGCTAGAGATGTGGGCGAGCAGTACTTC

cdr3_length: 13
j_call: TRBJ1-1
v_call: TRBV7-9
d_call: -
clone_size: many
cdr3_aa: CASSWGFGTEAFF
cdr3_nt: TGTGCCAGCAGCTGGGGGTTCGGAACAGAAGCTTTCTTT